This passage covers 8 T cell receptor beta chains from one sample sequenced in a study of neurological immune-mediated disorders. TCRdb fed the 5' RACE reads into MiXCR, producing one record per CDR3 protein. This sample has more than 60,000 distinct CDR3 sequences, with 3.5% to 4.5% found just once. Material: PBMCs. These receptor sequences come from a woman aged 45-65 years with multiple sclerosis.

This clonotype was counted ten times or more. The chain joins TRBV9 to TRBJ1-1; no reliable D call. The CDR3 loop spans 15 amino acids. Germline V CDR1 and CDR2: SGDLS, YYNGEE. The V and J ends lost 0 bases and 4 bases respectively, with 13 bases between them. The CDR3 protein is CASSVDDSGGTEAFF. The CDR3 DNA is TGTGCCAGCAGCGTAGATGATTCGGGTGGCACTGAAGCTTTCTTT.

This clonotype is medium-sized (0.01 to 0.1%). V and J are TRBV9 and TRBJ1-1; D is possibly TRBD1 (5 bases). The CDR3 is 15 residues long. Between the trimmed V and J ends, which lost 0 bases and 1 base, there was a span of 10 bases. Looked up from germline, CDR1 is SGDLS and CDR2 is YYNGEE. CDR3 DNA sequence: TGTGCCAGCAGCGTAGCCCCAGGACAGAACACTGAAGCTTTCTTT. This gives the protein CASSVAPGQNTEAFF. Full variable domain (rest looked up from reference TRBV9 and TRBJ1-1): DSGVTQTPKHLITATGQRVTLRCSPRSGDLSVYWYQQSLDQGLQFLIQYYNGEERAKGNILERFSAQQFPDLHSELNLSSLELGDSALYFCASSVAPGQNTEAFFGQGTRLTVV.

In its sample, this clonotype was seen many times. The V call is TRBV20-1, the J call TRBJ2-5, with D possibly matching TRBD2 (5 bases). Between the trimmed V and J ends, which lost 6 bases and 5 bases, there was a span of 19 bases. CDR1 DFQATT and CDR2 SNEGSKA come from the germline V gene (reference sequence). This CDR3 is built from 14 residues. The CDR3 coding sequence is TGCAGTGCCCCCGCGGGTCTGGGATTGGAGACCCAGTACTTC. This encodes CSAPAGLGLETQYF.

This clonotype has a count of ten or more. The chain is built from TRBV20-1 and TRBJ2-5; D is perhaps TRBD2 (5 bases). V lost 0 bases and J lost 2, with 16 bases in between. Germline-derived CDR1 and CDR2 are DFQATT and SNEGSKA (reference sequence). CDR3 size: 16 residues. CDR3 residues: CSARDSREEYQETQYF. In DNA, the CDR3 is TGCAGTGCTAGAGATAGCCGGGAAGAATATCAAGAGACCCAGTACTTC.

The rearrangement links TRBV18 to TRBJ1-3; D perhaps matches TRBD1 (5 bases). This CDR3 has 19 residues. Germline CDR1 KGHSH, CDR2 LQKENI. V lost 1 base, J lost 0 bases, and 19 bases lay in between. The CDR3 bases are TGTGCCAGCTCACCACGCCCTTCAAAGGCCGGGGGCTCTGGAAACACCATATATTTT. Translating gives CASSPRPSKAGGSGNTIYF. Together with reference TRBV18 and TRBJ1-3, the CDR3 gives the full variable domain: NAGVMQNPRHLVRRRGQEARLRCSPMKGHSHVYWYRQLPEEGLKFMVYLQKENIIDESGMPKERFSAEFPKEGPSILRIQQVVRGDSAAYFCASSPRPSKAGGSGNTIYFGEGSWLTVV.

This clonotype was recorded many times. This chain connects TRBV7-3 to TRBJ2-1, with D possibly TRBD2 on 6 matching bases. The CDR3 contains 13 residues. The V gene's germline CDR1 is SGHTA and CDR2 FQGTGA. V shed 2 bases and J shed 9 bases, with 11 bases lying between them. The CDR3 DNA is TGTGCCAGCAGCTTATTCTTGGAGGGTGAGCAGTTCTTC. This codes for CASSLFLEGEQFF.

There are many counts of this clonotype. The chain couples TRBV28 to TRBJ1-2; D unclear. V was pared by 8 bases and J by 8 bases, with 9 bases between. The CDR3 contains 10 residues. The germline V gene encodes CDR1 MDHEN and CDR2 SYDVKM. The CDR3 region has the DNA TGTGCCAGCGGGTCTTGGGGCTACACCTTC. It yields the protein CASGSWGYTF.

This clonotype was picked up many times. J is TRBJ2-5 and V is TRBV24-1, with D hard to call. Per the germline V gene, CDR1 is KGHDR and CDR2 is SFDVKD. V dropped 2 bases and J dropped 5 bases, with 8 bases sitting between them. The CDR3 is made up of 13 amino acids. The CDR3 spells CATSDWKTETQYF. CDR3 DNA sequence: TGTGCCACCAGTGATTGGAAGACGGAGACCCAGTACTTC.